The entry that follows covers one T cell receptor (beta chain) sequence. Its antigen is undetermined. Using its own MiXCR run on the RT-PCR reads, TCRdb lists one record per CDR3 protein. Among a few hundred thousand distinct CDR3 sequences listed, 14% were seen once. This sample is part of a study of response to subunit inactivated influenza vaccine. Findings and caveats of the study: After each seasonal influenza vaccination, few new T cells are recruited, the authors suggested.

The CDR3 runs 17 residues. The ends lost 5 bases at V and 3 bases at J; junction bases unmatched: 10. Germline assignment: CDR1 MNHNS and CDR2 SASEGT. The sequence came from a man in his forties or fifties who received an inactivated influenza vaccine. The chain has TRBV6-1 and TRBJ2-4, with 10 bases identical to TRBD1. The specimen was PBMCs from blood, collected 11 to 12 days after vaccination. CDR3 protein: CASSPSGDRGVKNIQYF. CDR3 bases: TGTGCCAGCAGTCCTTCCGGGGACAGGGGAGTCAAAAACATTCAGTACTTC.